A selection of T cell receptor beta chains follows, all from one sample in a study of control samples from healthy donors and cancer patients. Here immunoSEQ multiplex PCR was the method, and the copy in TCRdb shows in-frame clones only, minus some. The data contain 13,000 or so clones, about 75% of them singletons. The sequenced sample consisted of formalin-fixed, paraffin-embedded tissue. The receptors were gathered from a male donor with melanoma. CDR3s include the opening cysteine and the closing phenylalanine or tryptophan. The order of the fields is CDR3 protein, CDR3 DNA, V gene, D gene, J gene, CDR3 length, clone size. D genes are given only for firm matches. A clone size is listed for some rows: how often the clone was seen (once, few, many), or a class if it is expanded.

CDR3aa: CASSLTGSGETQYF; CDR3nt: TGTGCCAGCAGCTTAACAGGGTCAGGCGAGACCCAGTACTTC; v_gene: TRBV7-9; d_gene: .; j_gene: TRBJ2-5; len: 14; abundance: few
CDR3aa: CASSLGTAKSNYGYTF; CDR3nt: TGTGCCAGCAGCTTAGGGACAGCCAAATCTAACTATGGCTACACCTTC; v_gene: TRBV11-2; d_gene: .; j_gene: TRBJ1-2; len: 16; abundance: .
CDR3aa: CASSPLMGTGGGGYTF; CDR3nt: TGTGCCAGCAGCCCTTTAATGGGGACAGGAGGCGGTGGCTACACCTTC; v_gene: TRBV14; d_gene: TRBD1; j_gene: TRBJ1-2; len: 16; abundance: .
CDR3aa: CSGEVHNEQFF; CDR3nt: TGCAGTGGAGAAGTCCACAATGAGCAGTTCTTC; v_gene: TRBV20-1; d_gene: .; j_gene: TRBJ2-1; len: 11; abundance: .
CDR3aa: CASSVTSGGLAGADNEQFF; CDR3nt: TGTGCCAGCAGCGTAACCTCAGGGGGTCTAGCGGGGGCTGACAATGAGCAGTTCTTC; v_gene: TRBV9; d_gene: TRBD2; j_gene: TRBJ2-1; len: 19; abundance: .
CDR3aa: CASSVVSRGNYYGYTF; CDR3nt: TGTGCCAGCAGCGTAGTCTCCAGGGGGAACTACTATGGCTACACCTTC; v_gene: TRBV5-6; d_gene: TRBD1; j_gene: TRBJ1-2; len: 16; abundance: .
CDR3aa: CASSYSLGLGTGGFESDTQYF; CDR3nt: TGTGCCAGCAGTTACTCCCTGGGGTTGGGGACAGGGGGATTCGAGTCAGATACGCAGTATTTT; v_gene: TRBV6-2/TRBV6-3; d_gene: TRBD1; j_gene: TRBJ2-3; len: 21; abundance: .
CDR3aa: CASSGLARGEQYF; CDR3nt: TGTGCCAGCTCGGGACTAGCGAGGGGAGAGCAGTACTTC; v_gene: TRBV3-1/TRBV3-2; d_gene: TRBD2; j_gene: TRBJ2-7; len: 13; abundance: .
CDR3aa: CASSQRVTEQLSTF; CDR3nt: TGCGCCAGCAGCCAACGTGTGACAGAGCAACTAAGCACCTTC; v_gene: TRBV4-3; d_gene: .; j_gene: TRBJ1-2; len: 14; abundance: .
CDR3aa: CASSQDDLPTGELFF; CDR3nt: TGTGCCAGCAGCCAAGACGACCTTCCCACCGGGGAGCTGTTTTTT; v_gene: TRBV4-2; d_gene: .; j_gene: TRBJ2-2; len: 15; abundance: .
CDR3aa: CASSNQGNTGELFF; CDR3nt: TGTGCCAGCAGTAACCAGGGGAACACCGGGGAGCTGTTTTTT; v_gene: TRBV4-2; d_gene: .; j_gene: TRBJ2-2; len: 14; abundance: .
CDR3aa: CASSEGRSGRSEKLFF; CDR3nt: TGTGCCAGCAGTGAAGGGCGGTCAGGGAGGAGTGAAAAACTGTTTTTT; v_gene: TRBV2; d_gene: .; j_gene: TRBJ1-4; len: 16; abundance: .
CDR3aa: CASSLFLATDTQYF; CDR3nt: TGTGCCAGCAGCTTATTCCTGGCCACAGATACGCAGTATTTT; v_gene: TRBV7-3; d_gene: .; j_gene: TRBJ2-3; len: 14; abundance: few
CDR3aa: CASSSNPGHRALYEQYF; CDR3nt: TGTGCCAGTAGTAGTAACCCGGGACATCGAGCCCTCTACGAGCAGTACTTC; v_gene: TRBV19; d_gene: .; j_gene: TRBJ2-7; len: 17; abundance: .
CDR3aa: CASSPGRNYGYTF; CDR3nt: TGTGCCAGCAGTCCCGGGAGGAACTATGGCTACACCTTC; v_gene: TRBV6-5; d_gene: .; j_gene: TRBJ1-2; len: 13; abundance: once
CDR3aa: CASSKDKGPQETQYF; CDR3nt: TGTGCCAGCAGCAAAGACAAAGGCCCCCAAGAGACCCAGTACTTC; v_gene: TRBV21-1; d_gene: .; j_gene: TRBJ2-5; len: 15; abundance: .
CDR3aa: CASSPQGGEKLFF; CDR3nt: TGTGCCAGCAGCCCACAGGGGGGGGAAAAACTGTTTTTT; v_gene: TRBV2; d_gene: TRBD1; j_gene: TRBJ1-4; len: 13; abundance: .
CDR3aa: CASSQDLRGRDGYTF; CDR3nt: TGTGCCAGCAGCCAAGACCTGCGGGGAAGGGACGGCTACACCTTC; v_gene: TRBV4-2; d_gene: .; j_gene: TRBJ1-2; len: 15; abundance: .
CDR3aa: CASSPDGYGELFF; CDR3nt: TGTGCCAGCAGCCCGGACGGTTACGGGGAGCTGTTTTTT; v_gene: TRBV7-2; d_gene: .; j_gene: TRBJ2-2; len: 13; abundance: few
CDR3aa: CASSPRGGGSTDTQYF; CDR3nt: TGCGCCAGCAGCCCCCGAGGGGGGGGCAGCACAGATACGCAGTATTTT; v_gene: TRBV5-1; d_gene: .; j_gene: TRBJ2-3; len: 16; abundance: .
CDR3aa: CASSLGDTNYGYTF; CDR3nt: TGTGCCAGCAGTCTTGGGGACACGAACTATGGCTACACCTTC; v_gene: TRBV9; d_gene: .; j_gene: TRBJ1-2; len: 14; abundance: .
CDR3aa: CASTTGRSPLHF; CDR3nt: TGTGCCAGCACTACAGGGAGGTCACCCCTCCACTTT; v_gene: TRBV2; d_gene: .; j_gene: TRBJ1-6; len: 12; abundance: .
CDR3aa: CASSFGGASTEAFF; CDR3nt: TGCGCCAGCAGCTTTGGGGGGGCAAGCACTGAAGCTTTCTTT; v_gene: TRBV5-1; d_gene: .; j_gene: TRBJ1-1; len: 14; abundance: few
CDR3aa: CASSVRDSNEKLFF; CDR3nt: TGTGCCAGCAGCGTCCGGGACAGCAATGAAAAACTGTTTTTT; v_gene: TRBV11-2; d_gene: TRBD1; j_gene: TRBJ1-4; len: 14; abundance: few
CDR3aa: CTSSALIQWTGATEAFF; CDR3nt: TGTACCAGCAGCGCTTTGATACAGTGGACAGGGGCCACTGAAGCTTTCTTT; v_gene: TRBV7-9; d_gene: TRBD1; j_gene: TRBJ1-1; len: 17; abundance: once
CDR3aa: CASSPASSQPQHF; CDR3nt: TGTGCCAGCTCACCGGCCAGCTCGCAGCCCCAGCATTTT; v_gene: TRBV18; d_gene: .; j_gene: TRBJ1-5; len: 13; abundance: .
CDR3aa: CASSIPLGEQFF; CDR3nt: TGTGCCAGCAGTATCCCCCTCGGGGAGCAGTTCTTC; v_gene: TRBV12-3/TRBV12-4; d_gene: .; j_gene: TRBJ2-1; len: 12; abundance: .
CDR3aa: CASSSPENTEAFF; CDR3nt: TGTGCCAGCAGTTCCCCGGAAAACACTGAAGCTTTCTTT; v_gene: TRBV6-2/TRBV6-3; d_gene: .; j_gene: TRBJ1-1; len: 13; abundance: .